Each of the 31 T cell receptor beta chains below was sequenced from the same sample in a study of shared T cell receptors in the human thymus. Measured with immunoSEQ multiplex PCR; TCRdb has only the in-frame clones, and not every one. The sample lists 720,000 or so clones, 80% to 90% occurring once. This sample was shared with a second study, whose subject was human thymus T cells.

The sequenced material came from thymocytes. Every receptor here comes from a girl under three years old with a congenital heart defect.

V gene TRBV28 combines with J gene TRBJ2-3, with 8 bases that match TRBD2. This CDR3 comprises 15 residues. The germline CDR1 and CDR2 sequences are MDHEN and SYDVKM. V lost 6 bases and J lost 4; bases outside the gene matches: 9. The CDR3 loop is CASRTGRDRADTQYF. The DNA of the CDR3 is TGTGCCAGCAGAACCGGGAGGGATAGGGCAGATACGCAGTATTTT.

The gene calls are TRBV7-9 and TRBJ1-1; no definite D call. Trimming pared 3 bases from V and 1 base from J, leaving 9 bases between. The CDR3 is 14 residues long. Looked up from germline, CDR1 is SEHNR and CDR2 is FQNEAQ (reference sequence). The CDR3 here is CASSLFGGNTEAFF. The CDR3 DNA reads TGTGCCAGCAGCTTGTTCGGCGGGAACACTGAAGCTTTCTTT.

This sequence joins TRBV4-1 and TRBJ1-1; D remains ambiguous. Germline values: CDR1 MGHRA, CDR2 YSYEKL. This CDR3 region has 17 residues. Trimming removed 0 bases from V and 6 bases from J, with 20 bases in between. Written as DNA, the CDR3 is TGCGCCAGCAGCCAAGATCGTGAGCAGTTCCCCCGGGCTGAAGCTTTCTTT. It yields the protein CASSQDREQFPRAEAFF.

This CDR3 is CASSPSRSNYGYTF. CDR3 sequence (DNA): TGTGCCAGCTCACCAAGCAGGTCTAACTATGGCTACACCTTC. The chain is built from TRBV18 and TRBJ1-2; D is unresolved. The CDR3 runs to 14 residues. Trimming cost V 2 bases and J 0 bases, with 7 bases left between them. The V gene's germline CDR1 is KGHSH and CDR2 LQKENI.

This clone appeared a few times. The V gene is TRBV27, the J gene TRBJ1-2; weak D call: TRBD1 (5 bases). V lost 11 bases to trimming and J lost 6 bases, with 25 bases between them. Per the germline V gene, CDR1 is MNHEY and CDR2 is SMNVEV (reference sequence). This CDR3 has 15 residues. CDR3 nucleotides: TGTGCCGGGAGGGGACGGCCTGGGTGGGTGGATGGCTACACCTTC. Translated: CAGRGRPGWVDGYTF.

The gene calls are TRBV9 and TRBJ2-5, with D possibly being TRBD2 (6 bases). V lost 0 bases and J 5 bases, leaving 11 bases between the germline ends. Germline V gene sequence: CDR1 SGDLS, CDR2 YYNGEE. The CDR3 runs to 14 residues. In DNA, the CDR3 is TGTGCCAGCAGCGTAGCGGGGAGGCCGGAGACCCAGTACTTC. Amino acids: CASSVAGRPETQYF.

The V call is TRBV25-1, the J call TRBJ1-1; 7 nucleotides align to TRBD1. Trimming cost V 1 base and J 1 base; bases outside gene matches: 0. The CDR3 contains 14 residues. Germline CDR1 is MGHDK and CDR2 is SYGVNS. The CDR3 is CASSEWDRNTEAFF. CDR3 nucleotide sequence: TGTGCCAGCAGTGAATGGGACAGGAACACTGAAGCTTTCTTT. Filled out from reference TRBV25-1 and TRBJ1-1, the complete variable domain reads EADIYQTPRYLVIGTGKKITLECSQTMGHDKMYWYQQDPGMELHLIHYSYGVNSTEKGDLSSESTVSRIRTEHFPLTLESARPSHTSQYLCASSEWDRNTEAFFGQGTRLTVV.

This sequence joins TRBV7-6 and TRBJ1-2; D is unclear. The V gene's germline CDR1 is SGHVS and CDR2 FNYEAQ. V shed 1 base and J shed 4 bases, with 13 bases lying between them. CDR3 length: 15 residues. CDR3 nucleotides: TGTGCCAGCAGCTTAGAGCGTCGGCAGTGCTATGGCTACACCTTC. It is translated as CASSLERRQCYGYTF.

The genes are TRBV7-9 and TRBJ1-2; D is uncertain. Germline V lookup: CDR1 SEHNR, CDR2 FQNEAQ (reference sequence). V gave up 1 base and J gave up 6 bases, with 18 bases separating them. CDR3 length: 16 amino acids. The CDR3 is CASSLVLNIRNHGYTF. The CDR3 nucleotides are TGTGCCAGCAGCTTAGTCCTCAATATCAGAAACCATGGCTACACCTTC.

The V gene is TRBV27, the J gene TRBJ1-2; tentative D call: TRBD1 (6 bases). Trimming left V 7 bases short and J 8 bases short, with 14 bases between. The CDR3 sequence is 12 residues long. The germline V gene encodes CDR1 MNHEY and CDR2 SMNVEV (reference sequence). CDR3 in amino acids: CASKTGAGGYTF. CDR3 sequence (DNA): TGTGCCAGCAAGACAGGCGCCGGCGGCTACACCTTC.

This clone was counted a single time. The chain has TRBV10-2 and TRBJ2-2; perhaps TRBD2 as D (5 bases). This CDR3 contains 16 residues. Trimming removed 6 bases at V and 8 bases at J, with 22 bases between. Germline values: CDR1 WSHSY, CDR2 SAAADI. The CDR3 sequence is CASSSLLEGSHGELFF. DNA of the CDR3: TGCGCCAGCAGCTCGTTATTAGAGGGATCACATGGGGAGCTGTTTTTT.

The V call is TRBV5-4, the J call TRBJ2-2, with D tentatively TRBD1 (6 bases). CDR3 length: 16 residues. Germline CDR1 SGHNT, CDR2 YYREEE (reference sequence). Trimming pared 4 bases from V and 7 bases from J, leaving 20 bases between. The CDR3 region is CASSSRRTELHGELFF. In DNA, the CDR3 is TGTGCCAGCAGCAGCCGGAGGACAGAGCTTCACGGGGAGCTGTTTTTT.

CDR3 amino acids: CASGRGQGGEQYF. The CDR3 DNA follows: TGCGCCAGCGGACGGGGACAGGGTGGCGAGCAGTACTTC. The chain has TRBV4-1 and TRBJ2-7, with TRBD1 identical over 9 bases. Germline CDR1 MGHRA, CDR2 YSYEKL. V lost 8 bases to trimming and J lost 6 bases; unmatched junction nucleotides: 8. CDR3 length: 13 residues.

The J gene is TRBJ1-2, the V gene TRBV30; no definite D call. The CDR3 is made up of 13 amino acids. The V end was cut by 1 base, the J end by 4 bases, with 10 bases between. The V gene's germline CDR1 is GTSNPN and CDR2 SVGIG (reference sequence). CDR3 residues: CAWSAGSPYGYTF. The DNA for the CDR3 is TGTGCCTGGAGTGCCGGGTCCCCCTATGGCTACACCTTC.

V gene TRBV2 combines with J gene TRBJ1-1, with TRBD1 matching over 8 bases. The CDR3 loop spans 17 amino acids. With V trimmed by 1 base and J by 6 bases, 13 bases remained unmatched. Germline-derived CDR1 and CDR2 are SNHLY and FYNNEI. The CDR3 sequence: CASSEGWPDQGAAEAFF. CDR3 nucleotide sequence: TGTGCCAGCAGTGAAGGCTGGCCTGATCAGGGGGCGGCTGAAGCTTTCTTT.

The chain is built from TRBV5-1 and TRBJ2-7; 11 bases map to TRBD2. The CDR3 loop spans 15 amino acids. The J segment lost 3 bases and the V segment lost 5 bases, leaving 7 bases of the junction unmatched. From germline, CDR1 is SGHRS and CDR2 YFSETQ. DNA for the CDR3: TGCGCCAGCAGAAATAGCGGGGGGGCCTTCTACGAGCAGTACTTC. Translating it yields CASRNSGGAFYEQYF.

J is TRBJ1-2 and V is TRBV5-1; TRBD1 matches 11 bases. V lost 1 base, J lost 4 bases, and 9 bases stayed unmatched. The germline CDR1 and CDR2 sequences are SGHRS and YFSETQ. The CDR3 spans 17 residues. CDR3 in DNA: TGCGCCAGCAGCTTGACCAAACCGGGACAGGGGGGCTATGGCTACACCTTC. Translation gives CASSLTKPGQGGYGYTF.

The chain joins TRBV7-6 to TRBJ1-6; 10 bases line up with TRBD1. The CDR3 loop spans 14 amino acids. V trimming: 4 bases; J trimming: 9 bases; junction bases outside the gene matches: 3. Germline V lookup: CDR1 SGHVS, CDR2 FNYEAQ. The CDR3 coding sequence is TGTGCCAGCAGCTCAGGACAGGGGGGTTCACCCCTCCACTTT. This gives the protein CASSSGQGGSPLHF.

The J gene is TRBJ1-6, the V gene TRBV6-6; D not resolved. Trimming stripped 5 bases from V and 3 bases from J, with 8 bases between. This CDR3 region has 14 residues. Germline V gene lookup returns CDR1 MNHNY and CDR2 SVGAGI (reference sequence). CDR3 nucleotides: TGTGCCAGCAGTATCCCCCGCTATAATTCACCCCTCCACTTT. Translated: CASSIPRYNSPLHF.

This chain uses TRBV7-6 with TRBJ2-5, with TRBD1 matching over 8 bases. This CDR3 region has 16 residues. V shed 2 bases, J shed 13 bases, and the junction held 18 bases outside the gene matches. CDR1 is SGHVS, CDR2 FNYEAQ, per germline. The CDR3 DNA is TGTGCCAGCAGCTTAACTGGACAGGGTTGGGGACAAGAGTTGTACTTC. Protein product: CASSLTGQGWGQELYF.

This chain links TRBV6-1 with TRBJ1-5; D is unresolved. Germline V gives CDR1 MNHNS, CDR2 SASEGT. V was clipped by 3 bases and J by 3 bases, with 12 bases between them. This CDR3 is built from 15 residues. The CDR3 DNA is TGTGCCAGCAGTGATCCGGTAAACCCCAATCAGCCCCAGCATTTT. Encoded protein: CASSDPVNPNQPQHF.

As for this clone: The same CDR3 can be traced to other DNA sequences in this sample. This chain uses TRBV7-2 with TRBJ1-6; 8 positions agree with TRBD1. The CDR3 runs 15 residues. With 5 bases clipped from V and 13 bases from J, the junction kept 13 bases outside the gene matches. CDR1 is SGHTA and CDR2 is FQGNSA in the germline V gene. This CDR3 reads CASSQGQEKGSPLHF. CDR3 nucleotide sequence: TGTGCCAGCAGCCAGGGACAGGAGAAAGGTTCCCCCCTCCACTTT. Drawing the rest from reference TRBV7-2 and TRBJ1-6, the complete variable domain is GAGVSQSPSNKVTEKGKDVELRCDPISGHTALYWYRQSLGQGLEFLIYFQGNSAPDKSGLPSDRFSAERTGGSVSTLTIQRTQQEDSAVYLCASSQGQEKGSPLHFGNGTRLTVT.

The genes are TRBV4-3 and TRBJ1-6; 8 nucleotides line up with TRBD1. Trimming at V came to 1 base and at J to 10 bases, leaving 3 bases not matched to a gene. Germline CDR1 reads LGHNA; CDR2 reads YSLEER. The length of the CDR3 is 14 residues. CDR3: CASSQGTGRSPLHF. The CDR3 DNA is TGCGCCAGCAGCCAAGGGACAGGGAGGTCACCCCTCCACTTT.

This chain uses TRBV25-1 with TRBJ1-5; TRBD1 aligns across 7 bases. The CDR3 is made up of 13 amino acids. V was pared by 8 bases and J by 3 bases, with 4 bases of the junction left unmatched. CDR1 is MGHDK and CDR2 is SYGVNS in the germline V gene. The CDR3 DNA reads TGTGCCAGCCGGGGACAGCTCAATCAGCCCCAGCATTTT. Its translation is CASRGQLNQPQHF.

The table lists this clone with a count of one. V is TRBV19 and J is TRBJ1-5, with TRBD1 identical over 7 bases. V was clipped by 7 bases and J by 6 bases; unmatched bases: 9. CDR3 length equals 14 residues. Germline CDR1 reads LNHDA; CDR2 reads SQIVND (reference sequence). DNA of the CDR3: TGTGCCAGTATGAGGGGGGACAGAGGTCAGCCCCAGCATTTT. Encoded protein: CASMRGDRGQPQHF.

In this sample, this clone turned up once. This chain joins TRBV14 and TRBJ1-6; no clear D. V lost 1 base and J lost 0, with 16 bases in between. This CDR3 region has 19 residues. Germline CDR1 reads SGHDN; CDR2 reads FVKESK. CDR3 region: CASSQGGREGSSYNSPLHF. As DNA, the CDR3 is TGTGCCAGCAGCCAAGGAGGTAGGGAGGGAAGCTCCTATAATTCACCCCTCCACTTT.

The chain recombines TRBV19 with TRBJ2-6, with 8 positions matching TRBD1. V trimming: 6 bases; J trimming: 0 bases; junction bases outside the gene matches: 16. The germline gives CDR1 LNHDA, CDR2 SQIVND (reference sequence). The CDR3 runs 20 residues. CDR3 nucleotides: TGTGCCAGTAGCGACACGCGCCCCCCGGGACAGGCCTCTGGGGCCAACGTCCTGACTTTC. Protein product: CASSDTRPPGQASGANVLTF.

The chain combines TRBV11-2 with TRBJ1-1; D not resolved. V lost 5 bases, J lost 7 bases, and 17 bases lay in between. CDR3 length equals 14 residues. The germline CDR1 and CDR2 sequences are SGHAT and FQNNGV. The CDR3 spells CASSQPKVRLEAFF. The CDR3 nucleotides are TGTGCCAGCAGCCAGCCGAAGGTGCGGCTTGAAGCTTTCTTT.

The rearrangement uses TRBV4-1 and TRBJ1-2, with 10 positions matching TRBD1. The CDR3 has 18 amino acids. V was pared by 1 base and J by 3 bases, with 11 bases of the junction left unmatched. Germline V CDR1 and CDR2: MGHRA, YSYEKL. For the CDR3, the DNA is TGCGCCAGCAGCCAAGTTAGTGGACAGGGGGGAACCTACTATGGCTACACCTTC. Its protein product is CASSQVSGQGGTYYGYTF.

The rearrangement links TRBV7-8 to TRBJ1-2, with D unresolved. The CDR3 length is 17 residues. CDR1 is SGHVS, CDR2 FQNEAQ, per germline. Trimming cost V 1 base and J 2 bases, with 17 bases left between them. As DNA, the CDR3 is TGTGCCAGCAGCTTAGGGCCGCGGCCAGACGTGAACTATGGCTACACCTTC. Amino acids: CASSLGPRPDVNYGYTF.

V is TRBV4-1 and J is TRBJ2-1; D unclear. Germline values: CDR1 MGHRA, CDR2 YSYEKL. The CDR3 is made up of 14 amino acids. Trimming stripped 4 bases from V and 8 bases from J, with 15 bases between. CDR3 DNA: TGCGCCAGCAGCCGTACCACCGAGGCGGATGAGCAGTTCTTC. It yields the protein CASSRTTEADEQFF.